One and the same sample provided the 9 T cell receptor beta chains below, sequenced in a study of regulatory T cells in long-lasting Graves disease. Time point specified: persistent/refractory GD, antithyroid drugs over 5 years with positive TRAb. Making the TCR library involved RNA that had been extracted from PBMCs. Combining iRepertoire HTBI primers with Arm-PCR of CDR3 regions, the authors built TCR beta libraries. A single record per CDR3 protein comes from TCRdb applying MiXCR to the multiplex PCR reads. The sample yields under 450,000 distinct CDR3 sequences, around 23% seen once. The source was peripheral blood mononuclear cells (PBMCs), collected when the disease was refractory, from a patient treated with antithyroid drugs. The receptors stem from a woman in her thirties or forties with Graves disease.

This clonotype has at least ten counts. The chain is built from TRBV12-3 or TRBV12-4 and TRBJ1-4, with a weak D call TRBD1 (5 bases). The CDR3 extends over 14 amino acids. V dropped 9 bases and J dropped 4 bases, with 15 bases sitting between them. In DNA form, the CDR3 reads TGTGCCAGTTCCTCGGGGGTTGGTAATGAAAAACTGTTTTTT. It encodes CASSSGVGNEKLFF.

This clonotype showed up just once. This sequence joins TRBV9 and TRBJ2-6; 12 bases line up with TRBD1. CDR3 length: 19 amino acids. V was clipped by 2 bases and J by 0 bases; unmatched bases: 6. The germline gives CDR1 SGDLS, CDR2 YYNGEE. As DNA, the CDR3 is TGTGCCAGCAGCGTGTACCCGGGACAGGGGGCCTCTGGGGCCAACGTCCTGACTTTC. It codes for CASSVYPGQGASGANVLTF.

The rearrangement uses TRBV28 and TRBJ2-7; D is tentatively TRBD1 or TRBD2 (6 bases each). Per germline, CDR1 MDHEN and CDR2 SYDVKM. V was pared by 8 bases and J by 2 bases, with 25 bases between. This CDR3 has 17 amino acids. Here the CDR3 DNA reads TGTGCCAGCTCACCGATGGGGGGCCCGAGGGTCCCCTACGAGCAGTACTTC. Amino acids: CASSPMGGPRVPYEQYF.

In this sample, this clonotype turned up many times. This chain links TRBV29-1 with TRBJ1-1; D is perhaps TRBD1 (5 bases). Germline-derived CDR1 and CDR2 are SQVTM and ANQGSEA. The CDR3 covers 9 residues. Trimming stripped 4 bases from V and 8 bases from J, with 5 bases between. CDR3 amino acids: CSVAGEAFF. CDR3 DNA: TGCAGCGTTGCAGGGGAAGCTTTCTTT. Using reference TRBV29-1 and TRBJ1-1 for the parts outside the CDR3, the full variable domain is SAVISQKPSRDICQRGTSLTIQCQVDSQVTMMFWYRQQPGQSLTLIATANQGSEATYESGFVIDKFPISRPNLTFSTLTVSNMSPEDSSIYLCSVAGEAFFGQGTRLTVV.

In its sample, this clonotype was seen many times. V usage is TRBV12-3 or TRBV12-4 and J usage is TRBJ1-5; D might be TRBD1 (5 bases). The CDR3 is 15 amino acids. Trimming pared 6 bases from V and 4 bases from J, leaving 16 bases between. CDR3 protein: CASSPGTDRNQPQHF. As DNA, the CDR3 is TGTGCCAGCAGCCCCGGGACCGATCGGAATCAGCCCCAGCATTTT.

The CDR3, as DNA: TGTGCCAGCAGCCAACTGAAAGGGGCCATGCAGTACTTC. Translating it yields CASSQLKGAMQYF. The chain employs TRBV3-1 and TRBJ2-7; perhaps TRBD1 as D (5 bases). The V end was cut by 2 bases, the J end by 9 bases, with 14 bases between. The CDR3 contains 13 residues. Germline V gene data show CDR1 as LGHDT and CDR2 as YNNKEL (reference sequence).

This clonotype was detected ten times or more. The rearrangement links TRBV6-1 to TRBJ2-2, with TRBD2 matching 11 bases. The CDR3 extends over 16 amino acids. V gave up 9 bases and J gave up 2 bases; unmatched junction bases: 8. Germline CDR1 is MNHNS and CDR2 is SASEGT. CDR3 in DNA: TGTGCCAGTAAACTAGCGGGAGTTGGAAACACCGGGGAGCTGTTTTTT. Translation: CASKLAGVGNTGELFF.

This clonotype was counted ten times or more. The rearrangement links TRBV2 to TRBJ2-7; 10 bases map to TRBD1. Per germline, CDR1 SNHLY and CDR2 FYNNEI. The J segment lost 5 bases and the V segment lost 5 bases, leaving 6 bases of the junction unmatched. The CDR3 consists of 14 residues. The CDR3 protein is CASSPGTGVDEQYF. CDR3 nucleotide sequence: TGTGCCAGCAGTCCCGGGACAGGGGTCGACGAGCAGTACTTC.

Of note for this clonotype: The germline gene is not matched at one end of the junction; a read error may be the cause. The gene calls are TRBV20-1 and TRBJ1-6; D call uncertain. The germline CDR1 and CDR2 sequences are DFQATT and SNEGSKA (reference sequence). This CDR3 has 15 residues. The CDR3: CSPRDSARYNSPLHF. As DNA, the CDR3 is TGCAGTCCTAGAGATTCGGCCAGATATAATTCACCCCTCCACTTT.